This T cell receptor beta chain is from a study of shared clonotypes between healthy human individuals. This CDR3 contains 13 residues. The germline V gene has CDR1 WNHNN and CDR2 SYGVQD (reference sequence). V lost 11 bases and J lost 2, with 15 bases in between. This table comes from immunoSEQ multiplex PCR, and its TCRdb copy is limited to in-frame clones, with some not included. The sample comprises just under 350,000 clones, roughly 70% of which are singletons, and about 9.4% rests with the top ten. What was sequenced was memory CD4+ T cells sorted from blood. Subset indicated: CD45RA-negative fraction. The chain recombines TRBV10-1 with TRBJ2-5; D is unclear. The receptor comes from a man between 25 and 39 years old in good health. This CDR3 is CAVHKKLQETQYF. CDR3 bases: TGCGCCGTCCATAAGAAATTACAAGAGACCCAGTACTTC.